This T cell receptor beta chain came from a study of blood T cells in healthy people across ages. The overall study: There was about one barcoded beta molecule captured by template switching per two T cells. Findings and caveats of the study: Because sorting was not performed, PBMCs prevented conclusive naive versus antigen-experienced comparison. Long-lived donors exceeded aged donors in naive CD4+ cells and diversity.

CDR3 length: 17 residues. The V end lost 5 bases, the J end lost 0 bases, and 14 bases lay between the germline ends. CDR1 is LNHDA and CDR2 is SQIVND in the germline V gene (reference sequence). Alongside a J-beta primer mix, a sample-barcoded 5' primer served in a second PCR lasting roughly 7 to 12 cycles. One entry per CDR3 protein results from TCRdb running MiXCR on the 5' RACE reads. The repertoire includes about 900,000 distinct CDR3 sequences, approximately 49% of them detected once, and roughly 12% sits in the top ten. Worth noting for this clonotype: Its specificity is unknown.

Sequencing used blood. This sequence joins TRBV19 and TRBJ2-6, with D maybe TRBD2 (6 bases). The sequence was obtained from a man aged 25 to 40 in good health. The CDR3 reads CASSSRDGSSGANVLTF. CDR3 DNA sequence: TGTGCCAGTAGTTCGAGGGACGGGAGCTCTGGGGCCAACGTCCTGACTTTC.